This TCR beta chain was identified in a study of blood T cell repertoires in COVID-19. In the study overall: PBMCs, B-cell-depleted T cells, or T cells were the source of the cDNA or gDNA that made up the material.

Per the original data handling: The authors estimated nucleated cell counts from reference gene primer amplification. Here immunoSEQ multiplex PCR was the method, and the copy in TCRdb shows in-frame clones only, minus some. That table furnishes V, J and clone size, whereas the DNA furnished D and trimming. The table includes about 200,000 clones, approximately 78% detected once. Per the germline V gene, CDR1 is MNHNS and CDR2 is SASEGT. The CDR3 covers 12 residues. Trimming shortened V by 3 bases and J by 6 bases, and 6 bases separated the two germline ends. Seattle's cohort entered during active infection and was followed longitudinally.

This TCR was recovered from a woman aged 80 or older with COVID-19, enrolled during active disease. The chain has TRBV6-1 and TRBJ1-5, with D hard to call. The specimen was peripheral blood. In DNA, the CDR3 is TGTGCCAGCAGTGAGTGGAGTCAGCCCCAGCATTTT. Translated, it gives CASSEWSQPQHF.